This entry lists 24 T cell receptor beta chains sequenced from one sample in a study of cytomegalovirus exposure and HLA in healthy donors. Both 60 Vbeta primers and 13 Jbeta primers went into the PCR. Sequencing used immunoSEQ multiplex PCR; TCRdb keeps in-frame clones, though not all of them. The table lists about 190,000 clones, around 85% of them singletons. Material for sequencing was PBMCs. The origin of the receptors is a man aged 18 to 30 in good health and CMV-seronegative.

This rearrangement joins TRBV7-2 to TRBJ1-6; no clear D. The CDR3 is 14 residues long. Trimming stripped 5 bases from V and 6 bases from J, with 11 bases between. Germline V gene lookup returns CDR1 SGHTA and CDR2 FQGNSA. The CDR3 DNA reads TGTGCCAGCAGCCGCACACGGGGTAATTCACCCCTCCACTTT. It specifies CASSRTRGNSPLHF.

This chain connects TRBV9 to TRBJ1-2, with a weak D call TRBD1 (5 bases). In germline, CDR1 is SGDLS, CDR2 YYNGEE. The CDR3 is made up of 16 amino acids. Between the trimmed V and J ends, which lost 0 bases and 0 bases, there was a span of 12 bases. The CDR3 DNA sequence: TGTGCCAGCAGCGTAGCCCCGGGGGAGGCTAACTATGGCTACACCTTC. Amino acid sequence: CASSVAPGEANYGYTF.

J is TRBJ2-1 and V is TRBV15; 9 bases are a match to TRBD1. This CDR3 contains 17 residues. V trimming: 3 bases; J trimming: 5 bases; junction bases outside the gene matches: 11. Germline V lookup: CDR1 LNHNV, CDR2 YYDKDF (reference sequence). CDR3 sequence reads: CATSRAPGQGMDNEQFF. The DNA for the CDR3 is TGTGCCACCAGCAGGGCACCGGGACAGGGTATGGACAATGAGCAGTTCTTC. Together with reference TRBV15 and TRBJ2-1, the CDR3 gives the full variable domain: DAMVIQNPRYQVTQFGKPVTLSCSQTLNHNVMYWYQQKSSQAPKLLFHYYDKDFNNEADTPDNFQSRRPNTSFCFLDIRSPGLGDTAMYLCATSRAPGQGMDNEQFFGPGTRLTVL.

This sequence joins TRBV5-5 and TRBJ1-2, with 9 nucleotides matching TRBD1. The CDR3 sequence is 15 residues long. Germline CDR1 and CDR2: SGHKS and YYEKEE (reference sequence). The V gene end was trimmed by 0 bases and the J gene end by 7 bases; junction bases not matched to a gene: 7. The CDR3, as DNA: TGTGCCAGCAGCTTGGCCGTACAGGGGGCCTCTGGCTACACCTTC. Translated: CASSLAVQGASGYTF. The complete variable domain, with remaining parts taken from reference TRBV5-5 and TRBJ1-2, reads DAGVTQSPTHLIKTRGQQVTLRCSPISGHKSVSWYQQVLGQGPQFIFQYYEKEERGRGNFPDRFSARQFPNYSSELNVNALLLGDSALYLCASSLAVQGASGYTFGSGTRLTVV.

The rearrangement joins TRBV25-1 to TRBJ1-5, with TRBD1 matching 10 bases. The CDR3 is 13 amino acids. The V gene's germline CDR1 is MGHDK and CDR2 SYGVNS. Trimming cost V 6 bases and J 13 bases; bases outside gene matches: 9. The CDR3 DNA reads as TGTGCCAGCAGCTCCGCGACAGGGGGCGAGCAGCATTTT. Amino acids: CASSSATGGEQHF.

In its sample, this clone was seen once. The chain combines TRBV27 with TRBJ2-1; the D gene is possibly TRBD2 (6 bases). The germline V and J ends were trimmed by 7 bases and 0 bases, with 13 bases remaining between them. The length of the CDR3 is 15 residues. Germline V gives CDR1 MNHEY, CDR2 SMNVEV (reference sequence). CDR3 amino acids: CASTLLANSYNEQFF. Here the CDR3 DNA reads TGTGCCAGCACCCTACTAGCAAACTCCTACAATGAGCAGTTCTTC.

The V call is TRBV5-6, the J call TRBJ2-3, with D tentatively TRBD1 (6 bases). CDR1 and CDR2 from the germline V gene are SGHDT and YYEEEE. The V end lost 0 bases, the J end lost 7 bases, and 21 bases lay between the germline ends. This CDR3 region has 17 residues. The CDR3 DNA is TGTGCCAGCAGCTTGGTAGCTGCGGCAGGGTGGGACAATACGCAGTATTTT. This encodes CASSLVAAAGWDNTQYF.

The gene calls are TRBV4-3 and TRBJ1-5, with D uncertain. The CDR3 contains 13 residues. V gave up 4 bases and J gave up 9 bases, with 13 bases separating them. Germline V gene lookup returns CDR1 LGHNA and CDR2 YSLEER. The CDR3 region is CASSLRREGPQHF. The CDR3 DNA follows: TGCGCCAGCAGCCTCCGGAGGGAAGGGCCCCAGCATTTT.

The chain couples TRBV5-6 to TRBJ2-7; TRBD2 agrees at 8 bases. The V gene end was trimmed by 4 bases and the J gene end by 3 bases; junction bases not matched to a gene: 12. The CDR3 spans 16 residues. Germline values: CDR1 SGHDT, CDR2 YYEEEE. In DNA, the CDR3 is TGTGCCAGCAGCATACTCCCGGGACTAGTTGTCTACGAGCAGTACTTC. It is translated as CASSILPGLVVYEQYF.

The chain employs TRBV5-6 and TRBJ2-7, with D maybe TRBD1 (6 bases). This CDR3 has 14 amino acids. V lost 2 bases to trimming and J lost 6 bases, with 15 bases between them. Germline values: CDR1 SGHDT, CDR2 YYEEEE. The CDR3 DNA reads TGTGCCAGCAGCTTTCGATACAGGGACGGCGAGCAGTACTTC. Its protein product is CASSFRYRDGEQYF. The whole variable domain, filled in from reference TRBV5-6 and TRBJ2-7, reads DAGVTQSPTHLIKTRGQQVTLRCSPKSGHDTVSWYQQALGQGPQFIFQYYEEEERQRGNFPDRFSGHQFPNYSSELNVNALLLGDSALYLCASSFRYRDGEQYFGPGTRLTVT.

The rearrangement uses TRBV9 and TRBJ2-3; no clear D. The CDR3 totals 13 residues. V was cut by 5 bases and J by 2 bases, with 9 bases left in between. In germline, CDR1 is SGDLS, CDR2 YYNGEE. The CDR3 DNA is TGTGCCAGCAGTATTACTCTCACAGATACGCAGTATTTT. Its translation is CASSITLTDTQYF.

The V call is TRBV21-1, the J call TRBJ2-7; TRBD2 was called by the table and not checked on the DNA. TRBV21-1 is a documented pseudogene. The CDR3 is 16 residues long. CDR3 residues: CARQQLLGADSYEQYF. The CDR3 coding sequence is TGTGCCAGACAGCAGTTACTCGGAGCGGACTCCTACGAGCAGTACTTC.

The chain has TRBV18 and TRBJ2-7, with D unclear. Germline V gene sequence: CDR1 KGHSH, CDR2 LQKENI. V was shortened by 0 bases and J by 2 bases, with 8 bases between the two germline ends. CDR3 size: 14 residues. In nucleotides, the CDR3 is TGTGCCAGCTCACCACCGGGCATACCCTACGAGCAGTACTTC. Amino acid sequence: CASSPPGIPYEQYF.

The chain joins TRBV5-4 to TRBJ2-7, with 8 bases fitting TRBD1. The CDR3 is made up of 14 amino acids. Germline CDR1 is SGHNT and CDR2 is YYREEE (reference sequence). The junction had 5 bases not matched to a gene; V was cut back by 4 bases and J by 2 bases. Here the CDR3 reads CASSLWTGTYEQYF. Here the CDR3 DNA reads TGTGCCAGCAGCCTGTGGACAGGGACCTACGAGCAGTACTTC.

The chain is built from TRBV19 and TRBJ1-5; D gene uncertain. Germline V gives CDR1 LNHDA, CDR2 SQIVND (reference sequence). The V end lost 1 base, the J end lost 6 bases, and 10 bases lay between the germline ends. The CDR3 is 14 amino acids. The CDR3 DNA follows: TGTGCCAGTAGTATAGCCGGGGAGGGTCAGCCCCAGCATTTT. Translating gives CASSIAGEGQPQHF.

V usage is TRBV4-3 and J usage is TRBJ2-5, with D perhaps matching TRBD2 (6 bases). Gene TRBJ2-7 matches the end of the DNA better, so the J call may be wrong. Germline CDR1 is LGHNA and CDR2 is YSLEER. The CDR3 spans 14 residues. The CDR3 region has the DNA TGCGCCAGCAGCACTCGACTAGGAGTCTACGAGCAGTACTTC. Amino acids: CASSTRLGVYEQYF.

This chain uses TRBV7-6 with TRBJ2-7; TRBD2 agrees at 14 bases. In germline, CDR1 is SGHVS, CDR2 FNYEAQ. The CDR3 contains 15 residues. J gave up 4 bases and V 4 bases, and 3 bases lay outside the gene matches. The CDR3 loop reads CASSSGLAGVYEQYF. The CDR3 bases are TGTGCCAGCAGCTCGGGACTAGCGGGGGTTTACGAGCAGTACTTC.

The V call is TRBV6-4, the J call TRBJ2-3; the D is unclear. CDR1 is MRHNA, CDR2 SNTAGT, per germline. V was trimmed by 6 bases and J by 9 bases, leaving 16 bases between them. This CDR3 region has 13 residues. The CDR3 reads CASSANPLETQYF. CDR3 nucleotide sequence: TGTGCCAGCAGCGCCAACCCCCTTGAGACGCAGTATTTT.

This clone occurred a few times. The CDR3 here is CASSRQGSSSYEQYF. The DNA for the CDR3 is TGTGCCAGCAGTCGACAGGGGTCGAGCTCCTACGAGCAGTACTTC. The chain is built from TRBV9 and TRBJ2-7; 8 bases match TRBD1. V shed 5 bases and J 0 bases; nucleotides not matched to a gene: 7. The CDR3 totals 15 residues. The germline V gene encodes CDR1 SGDLS and CDR2 YYNGEE.

The chain employs TRBV27 and TRBJ2-1; perhaps TRBD1 as D (5 bases). This CDR3 has 16 residues. The V and J ends lost 2 bases and 9 bases respectively, with 20 bases between them. Germline V gene sequence: CDR1 MNHEY, CDR2 SMNVEV (reference sequence). CDR3 in amino acids: CASSLLGNRLEREQFF. CDR3 nucleotides: TGTGCCAGCAGTTTACTTGGAAACAGGCTTGAACGTGAGCAGTTCTTC.

The chain combines TRBV7-6 with TRBJ2-5; TRBD2 aligns across 15 bases. Germline lookup yields CDR1 SGHVS and CDR2 FNYEAQ. The CDR3 runs to 16 residues. The junction had 0 bases not matched to a gene; V was cut back by 1 base and J by 3 bases. The CDR3 DNA reads TGTGCCAGCAGCTTAGGGACTAGCGGGAGGGAAGAGACCCAGTACTTC. This codes for CASSLGTSGREETQYF.

This clone was seen just once. The chain links TRBV28 to TRBJ1-2, with D unclear. Deletions cut 6 bases from V and 8 bases from J, with 13 bases between. CDR1 is MDHEN, CDR2 SYDVKM, per germline. This CDR3 is built from 12 residues. CDR3 loop: CASRPPGRGYTF. The CDR3, as DNA: TGTGCCAGCAGACCCCCGGGGAGGGGCTACACCTTC.

In regard to this clone: The sample holds other DNA sequences that translate to the same CDR3. The gene calls are TRBV29-1 and TRBJ1-5; weak D call: TRBD1 (6 bases). This CDR3 has 12 amino acids. The V end lost 4 bases, the J end lost 5 bases, and 9 bases lay between the germline ends. Germline V gene lookup returns CDR1 SQVTM and CDR2 ANQGSEA. CDR3 coding DNA: TGCAGCGTTGGCGGGGGCGATCAGCCCCAGCATTTT. Translating it yields CSVGGGDQPQHF.

This chain links TRBV5-1 with TRBJ1-1; no reliable D call. Trimming removed 4 bases at V and 3 bases at J, with 28 bases between. CDR3 length equals 19 residues. CDR1 and CDR2 from the germline V gene are SGHRS and YFSETQ. The CDR3 DNA is TGCGCCAGCAGCCCCATTCGAAGCTTTGGGCTTTCTTCTGACACTGAAGCTTTCTTT. Its protein is CASSPIRSFGLSSDTEAFF.